The 9 T cell receptor beta chains below were found in one sample sequenced in a study of blood T cells in healthy people across ages. A second PCR, run for roughly 7 to 12 cycles, used a sample-barcoded 5' primer plus a J-beta primer mix. TCRdb fed the 5' RACE reads into MiXCR, producing one record per CDR3 protein. The sample has roughly 1,700,000 distinct CDR3 sequences; 28% are singletons. Input material: blood. The receptors derive from a woman between 25 and 40 years old in good health.

This clonotype was seen at least ten times. The V call is TRBV20-1, the J call TRBJ2-1; 10 bases align to TRBD2. The V gene's germline CDR1 is DFQATT and CDR2 SNEGSKA (reference sequence). The CDR3 runs to 14 residues. Trimming cost V 7 bases and J 4 bases; bases outside gene matches: 7. The CDR3 is CSGRLAGEYNEQFF. CDR3 nucleotides: TGCAGTGGTCGCCTAGCGGGAGAATACAATGAGCAGTTCTTC.

This clonotype was found a few times. This chain uses TRBV24-1 with TRBJ2-5; 7 bases align to TRBD2. CDR1 is KGHDR and CDR2 is SFDVKD in the germline V gene. The ends lost 2 bases at V and 5 bases at J; junction bases unmatched: 19. There are 19 residues in the CDR3. The CDR3 reads CATSDCIRTSSPLAETQYF. CDR3 coding DNA: TGTGCCACCAGTGATTGCATCAGGACTAGTAGCCCACTCGCGGAGACCCAGTACTTC.

This clonotype was counted ten times or more. V gene TRBV24-1 combines with J gene TRBJ2-7, with D perhaps TRBD1 or TRBD2 (5 bases each). The CDR3 has 14 amino acids. CDR1 is KGHDR, CDR2 SFDVKD, per germline. Trimming left V 4 bases short and J 0 bases short, with 9 bases between. The CDR3 loop reads CATSDPGHSYEQYF. The CDR3 DNA follows: TGTGCCACCAGTGACCCGGGGCACTCCTACGAGCAGTACTTC.

This clonotype was seen only a few times. The rearrangement uses TRBV30 and TRBJ1-6, with D maybe TRBD1 (6 bases). The germline CDR1 and CDR2 sequences are GTSNPN and SVGIG (reference sequence). The CDR3 spans 13 residues. Between the trimmed V and J ends, which lost 3 bases and 6 bases, there was a span of 9 bases. CDR3 nucleotides: TGTGCCTGGAGCCGGGGGCCTAATTCACCCCTCCACTTT. This codes for CAWSRGPNSPLHF.

As for this clonotype: One end of the junction does not line up with germline, which may come from a read error. The chain recombines TRBV12-3 or TRBV12-4 with TRBJ2-5, with D perhaps matching TRBD2 (5 bases). The CDR3 has 13 residues. This chain's CDR3 is CASGVPGNAYMGF. CDR3 nucleotide sequence: TGTGCCAGCGGGGTCCCCGGGAACGCCTATATGGGCTTC.

V gene TRBV14 combines with J gene TRBJ2-7, with D perhaps matching TRBD1 (6 bases). The CDR3 runs to 18 residues. Germline assignment: CDR1 SGHDN and CDR2 FVKESK. V was trimmed by 1 base and J by 1 base, leaving 20 bases between them. The CDR3 DNA follows: TGTGCCAGCAGCCAAGCCCCGGGGTGGGGGACAAAGTCCTACGAGCAGTACTTC. It is translated as CASSQAPGWGTKSYEQYF.

V usage is TRBV2 and J usage is TRBJ2-7; tentative D call: TRBD1 (7 bases). Germline loops: CDR1 SNHLY, CDR2 FYNNEI. The CDR3 runs 16 residues. Trimming left V 3 bases short and J 3 bases short, with 18 bases between. The CDR3 DNA reads TGTGCCAGCAGTGACCCTGGCGGAGGGGGCCACTACGAGCAGTACTTC. Protein product: CASSDPGGGGHYEQYF.

This clonotype was seen many times. The chain carries TRBV7-2 and TRBJ1-1; a possible D gene is TRBD1 (6 bases). CDR3 length: 12 residues. From germline, CDR1 is SGHTA and CDR2 FQGNSA. V gave up 5 bases and J gave up 5 bases, with 9 bases separating them. The CDR3 DNA follows: TGTGCCAGCAGCCGGGGGGCGACTGAAGCTTTCTTT. It is translated as CASSRGATEAFF.

The V and J genes are TRBV7-2 and TRBJ2-7, with D perhaps matching TRBD1 or TRBD2 (6 bases each). The germline CDR1 and CDR2 sequences are SGHTA and FQGNSA. The germline V and J ends were trimmed by 3 bases and 4 bases, with 16 bases remaining between them. There are 15 residues in the CDR3. The CDR3 coding sequence is TGTGCCAGCAGCTTTATGGGGGGCCCGGTTTACGAGCAGTACTTC. It specifies CASSFMGGPVYEQYF.